The rows below give T cell receptor beta chains drawn from one sample of a study of T cell responses to AZD1222 COVID-19 vaccine. Produced via immunoSEQ multiplex PCR; TCRdb's table is partial and in-frame only. The top ten clones hold roughly 9.1% of a sample with some 120,000 clones, 80% to 90% of them seen once. Sequenced material: peripheral blood, taken on day 0 of AZD1222 vaccination. These receptors came from an adult in good health. Each CDR3 is given with its conserved first and last residue.

CDR3aa	j_gene	v_gene
CASSQAGTGELFF	TRBJ2-2	TRBV14
CAWKFTSGHNEQFF	TRBJ2-1	TRBV30
CAWSQGASEQYF	TRBJ2-7	TRBV30
CASSQANYGYTF	TRBJ1-2	TRBV14
CASSINGAATNEKLFF	TRBJ1-4	TRBV3-1/TRBV3-2
CSVGNSGSGELFF	TRBJ2-2	TRBV29-1
CASSGVGGSPLHF	TRBJ1-6	TRBV5-1
CASSFVTGISSGANVLTF	TRBJ2-6	TRBV5-1
CASSQEGSGSSYNEQFF	TRBJ2-1	TRBV4-3
CASSERDYEQYF	TRBJ2-7	TRBV9
CASSKIVVRRNTEAFF	TRBJ1-1	TRBV21-1
CASSLHVRTGANQPQHF	TRBJ1-5	TRBV7-3
CSVTLENSNQPQHF	TRBJ1-5	TRBV29-1
CASSRQENFYGYTF	TRBJ1-2	TRBV14
CASSQVPDGEGTEAFF	TRBJ1-1	TRBV4-3
CAWSVELAGPYEQYF	TRBJ2-7	TRBV30
CASSPDRGNYGYTF	TRBJ1-2	TRBV7-8
CASSLALTPNEQFF	TRBJ2-1	TRBV5-1
CASSHPVRGNTEAFF	TRBJ1-1	TRBV4-1
CASSQETSGSYEQYF	TRBJ2-7	TRBV14
CASSPILQDTDTQYF	TRBJ2-3	TRBV18
CASPPGTGLGSQPQHF	TRBJ1-5	TRBV4-1